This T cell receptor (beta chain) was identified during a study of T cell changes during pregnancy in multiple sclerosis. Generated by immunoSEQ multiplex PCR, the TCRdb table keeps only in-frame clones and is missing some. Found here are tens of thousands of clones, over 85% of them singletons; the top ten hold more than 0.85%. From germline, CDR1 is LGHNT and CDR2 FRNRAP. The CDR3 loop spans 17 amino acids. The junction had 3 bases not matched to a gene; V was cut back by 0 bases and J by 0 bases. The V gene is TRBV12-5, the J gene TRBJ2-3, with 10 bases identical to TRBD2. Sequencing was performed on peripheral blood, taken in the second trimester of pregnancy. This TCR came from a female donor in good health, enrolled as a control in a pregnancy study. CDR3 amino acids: CASGLVQAGGSTDTQYF. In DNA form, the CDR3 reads TGTGCTAGTGGTTTGGTACAAGCGGGAGGGAGCACAGATACGCAGTATTTT.